This passage covers 29 T cell receptor beta chains from one sample sequenced in a study of CD8 T cells in Susac syndrome. A quantity of about 0.5 to 1 ug RNA underwent reverse transcription using random hexamers. TCRdb re-called the immunoSEQ multiplex PCR reads with MiXCR, one entry per CDR3 protein. The sample contains about 190,000 distinct CDR3 sequences, 85% to 95% of which appear only once. The sequencing sample was made of CD4+ T cells from PBMCs. These receptors were collected from a human donor in good health.

CDR3 DNA: TGCAGCGTTGAAGAGCCTAGCGGGGGGGATGAGCAGTTCTTC. Protein product: CSVEEPSGGDEQFF. This sequence joins TRBV29-1 and TRBJ2-1, with 12 bases lining up with TRBD2. The CDR3 extends over 14 amino acids. In germline, CDR1 is SQVTM, CDR2 ANQGSEA. The trim removed 0 bases at V and 8 bases at J, leaving 2 bases unmatched.

This chain connects TRBV20-1 to TRBJ2-7; 11 positions agree with TRBD2. The trim removed 5 bases at V and 4 bases at J, leaving 4 bases unmatched. This CDR3 has 13 amino acids. Per the germline V gene, CDR1 is DFQATT and CDR2 is SNEGSKA (reference sequence). The CDR3 DNA reads TGCAGTGCTGCGGGACTAGCGGAATACGAGCAGTACGTC. It codes for CSAAGLAEYEQYV.

J is TRBJ2-7 and V is TRBV9; D unclear. Trimming pared 0 bases from V and 6 bases from J, leaving 13 bases between. This CDR3 contains 14 residues. In germline, CDR1 is SGDLS, CDR2 YYNGEE. CDR3 amino acids: CASSVATGWGEQYF. The CDR3 DNA reads as TGTGCCAGCAGCGTAGCTACCGGGTGGGGCGAGCAGTACTTC.

The chain combines TRBV25-1 with TRBJ1-2, with TRBD1 as a possible D gene (5 bases). CDR1 is MGHDK and CDR2 is SYGVNS in the germline V gene. The CDR3 extends over 15 amino acids. V was cut by 0 bases and J by 4 bases, with 12 bases left in between. CDR3 nucleotides: TGTGCCAGCAGTGAATATCAACAGGCCTTCTATGGCTACACCTTC. Encoded protein: CASSEYQQAFYGYTF.

The rearrangement uses TRBV5-1 and TRBJ2-5; 9 nucleotides agree with TRBD1. Germline loops: CDR1 SGHRS, CDR2 YFSETQ. V dropped 6 bases and J dropped 0; count of bases not matched to a gene: 9. The CDR3 contains 16 residues. Written as DNA, the CDR3 is TGCGCCAGCACCAACCGGGACAGGGTGTACCAAGAGACCCAGTACTTC. It translates to CASTNRDRVYQETQYF.

In DNA form, the CDR3 reads TGTGCCAGCAGTTACCCCTCCCTAGCGGGAGTGTACAATGAGCAGTTCTTC. Protein sequence: CASSYPSLAGVYNEQFF. V usage is TRBV6-5 and J usage is TRBJ2-1, with 10 positions matching TRBD2. Germline trimming cut 2 bases from V and 4 bases from J; bases unmatched to any gene: 8. This CDR3 is built from 17 residues. Germline lookup yields CDR1 MNHEY and CDR2 SVGAGI.

The rearrangement uses TRBV6-5 and TRBJ1-2, with 7 bases fitting TRBD1. The V gene's germline CDR1 is MNHEY and CDR2 SVGAGI. The CDR3 totals 13 residues. The V segment lost 6 bases and the J segment 4 bases; nucleotides outside the gene matches: 5. The CDR3 sequence is CASRTGTAYGYTF. The CDR3 DNA is TGTGCCAGCAGAACCGGGACAGCCTATGGCTACACCTTC.

The J gene is TRBJ2-5, the V gene TRBV3-1; D is undetermined. V was shortened by 1 base and J by 5 bases, with 5 bases between the two germline ends. Germline V gene lookup returns CDR1 LGHDT and CDR2 YNNKEL (reference sequence). The length of the CDR3 is 12 residues. Here the CDR3 reads CASSQVMETQYF. The CDR3 region has the DNA TGTGCCAGCAGCCAAGTCATGGAGACCCAGTACTTC.

The chain is built from TRBV20-1 and TRBJ1-2; D is possibly TRBD1 (5 bases). Trimming stripped 3 bases from V and 7 bases from J, with 12 bases between. Germline V gene sequence: CDR1 DFQATT, CDR2 SNEGSKA (reference sequence). CDR3 length equals 12 residues. The CDR3 sequence is CSASRGAAGYTF. DNA of the CDR3: TGCAGTGCTAGCCGAGGGGCGGCTGGCTACACCTTC.

CDR3: CASSQSQAADTQYF. In nucleotides, the CDR3 is TGTGCCAGCAGCCAAAGTCAGGCTGCAGATACGCAGTATTTT. The genes are TRBV3-1 and TRBJ2-3; no clear D. Germline V gene sequence: CDR1 LGHDT, CDR2 YNNKEL (reference sequence). Between the trimmed V and J ends, which lost 2 bases and 4 bases, there was a span of 10 bases. The CDR3 contains 14 residues.

This sequence joins TRBV5-1 and TRBJ2-2, with 11 bases identical to TRBD1. Germline loops: CDR1 SGHRS, CDR2 YFSETQ. The CDR3 length is 16 residues. V dropped 4 bases and J dropped 5; count of bases not matched to a gene: 7. The CDR3 here is CASSPRTGGRTGELFF. CDR3 nucleotide sequence: TGCGCCAGCAGCCCTCGGACAGGGGGCCGGACCGGGGAGCTGTTTTTT.

The chain recombines TRBV4-3 with TRBJ2-7, with D hard to call. The CDR3 covers 13 residues. The germline CDR1 and CDR2 sequences are LGHNA and YSLEER. V lost 0 bases and J 9 bases, leaving 12 bases between the germline ends. CDR3 nucleotide sequence: TGCGCCAGCAGCCAAGATGGTGGGCTGGGGCAGTACTTC. Residues: CASSQDGGLGQYF.

This chain connects TRBV20-1 to TRBJ1-1; D gene uncertain. The germline V gene has CDR1 DFQATT and CDR2 SNEGSKA (reference sequence). The CDR3 loop spans 14 amino acids. The ends were cut back, 0 bases at V and 1 base at J, with 9 bases in the middle. The CDR3 is CSARDSVSNTEAFF. In DNA, the CDR3 is TGCAGTGCTAGAGATTCAGTCTCGAACACTGAAGCTTTCTTT.

This chain connects TRBV20-1 to TRBJ1-6, with 12 bases lining up with TRBD1. The CDR3 is 18 residues long. Germline V gives CDR1 DFQATT, CDR2 SNEGSKA (reference sequence). The V gene end was trimmed by 3 bases and the J gene end by 9 bases; junction bases not matched to a gene: 15. As DNA, the CDR3 is TGCAGTGCTAGGGGACCCGGGACAGGGGGCGCGGAGCGTTCACCCCTCCACTTT. This codes for CSARGPGTGGAERSPLHF.

The chain recombines TRBV12-3 or TRBV12-4 with TRBJ1-1; TRBD1 is a possible D gene (5 bases). This CDR3 has 14 amino acids. Trimming pared 2 bases from V and 3 bases from J, leaving 10 bases between. The CDR3 nucleotides read TGTGCCAGCAGTTTATCACGGGGCGACACTGAAGCTTTCTTT. The encoded protein is CASSLSRGDTEAFF.

This clonotype was recorded only once. The chain employs TRBV28 and TRBJ2-2; D not certain. The CDR3 runs to 12 residues. Trimming stripped 4 bases from V and 5 bases from J, with 5 bases between. Germline CDR1 MDHEN, CDR2 SYDVKM. CDR3 DNA sequence: TGTGCCAGCAGTTACCAGACCGGGGAGCTGTTTTTT. Protein sequence: CASSYQTGELFF.

This clonotype was recorded once. The rearrangement uses TRBV5-1 and TRBJ2-2; 7 bases map to TRBD1. The CDR3 covers 15 residues. V dropped 1 base and J dropped 2; count of bases not matched to a gene: 2. Germline V gene sequence: CDR1 SGHRS, CDR2 YFSETQ. This CDR3 is CASSLTGVNTGELFF. The CDR3 DNA reads TGCGCCAGCAGCTTGACAGGGGTCAACACCGGGGAGCTGTTTTTT.

The V call is TRBV30, the J call TRBJ2-7; D is unclear. Germline-derived CDR1 and CDR2 are GTSNPN and SVGIG (reference sequence). V shed 3 bases and J shed 3 bases, with 12 bases lying between them. This CDR3 has 13 amino acids. The chain's CDR3 is CAWSDGVSYEQYV. In nucleotides, the CDR3 is TGTGCCTGGAGCGATGGGGTAAGCTACGAGCAGTACGTC.

V usage is TRBV29-1 and J usage is TRBJ1-1; TRBD1 is a possible D gene (5 bases). V was cut by 6 bases and J by 1 base, with 12 bases left in between. The CDR3 has 13 residues. Germline values: CDR1 SQVTM, CDR2 ANQGSEA. The DNA of the CDR3 is TGCAGCGTAGATACGACAGAGAACACTGAAGCTTTCTTT. Translating gives CSVDTTENTEAFF.

V usage is TRBV25-1 and J usage is TRBJ1-2; D gene unclear. This CDR3 region has 12 residues. Germline V gene sequence: CDR1 MGHDK, CDR2 SYGVNS. Trimming took off 0 bases at V and 8 bases at J, with 7 bases between the two ends. CDR3 DNA sequence: TGTGCCAGCAGTGAATACCGCGCCGGCTACACCTTC. This translates into CASSEYRAGYTF.

This sequence joins TRBV20-1 and TRBJ2-1; 8 bases map to TRBD2. The CDR3 sequence is 15 residues long. V trimming: 0 bases; J trimming: 3 bases; junction bases outside the gene matches: 4. Germline V gene lookup returns CDR1 DFQATT and CDR2 SNEGSKA (reference sequence). DNA for the CDR3: TGCAGTGCTAGAGATCCGGGGGGGCACTACAATGAGCAGTTCTTC. Protein: CSARDPGGHYNEQFF.

The V call is TRBV4-3, the J call TRBJ2-7; the match to TRBD1 covers 7 bases. Germline CDR1 and CDR2: LGHNA and YSLEER. This CDR3 region has 15 residues. V was clipped by 0 bases and J by 0 bases; unmatched bases: 2. CDR3 protein: CASSQDGTASYEQYF. Here the CDR3 DNA reads TGCGCCAGCAGCCAAGACGGGACAGCCTCCTACGAGCAGTACTTC.

This chain connects TRBV24-1 to TRBJ1-2; 7 nucleotides match TRBD1. Germline-derived CDR1 and CDR2 are KGHDR and SFDVKD. The V segment lost 4 bases and the J segment 1 base; nucleotides outside the gene matches: 11. This CDR3 comprises 17 residues. CDR3 bases: TGTGCCACCAGTGACTCACAGGGGTCCATAGTTAACTATGGCTACACCTTC. Translation: CATSDSQGSIVNYGYTF.

The V and J genes are TRBV5-1 and TRBJ2-5; 7 bases match TRBD1. In germline, CDR1 is SGHRS, CDR2 YFSETQ. The CDR3 has 14 amino acids. Trimming cost V 4 bases and J 1 base; bases outside gene matches: 4. The DNA of the CDR3 is TGCGCCAGCAGCCCTGACAGGGTCCAAGAGACCCAGTACTTC. Its translation: CASSPDRVQETQYF.

This chain joins TRBV15 and TRBJ2-7; weak D call: TRBD2 (5 bases). The V and J ends lost 3 bases and 3 bases respectively, with 6 bases between them. This CDR3 spans 12 amino acids. Germline V lookup: CDR1 LNHNV, CDR2 YYDKDF (reference sequence). Here the CDR3 reads CATSRDFYEQYV. CDR3 nucleotide sequence: TGTGCCACCAGCAGGGACTTCTACGAGCAGTACGTC.

The chain carries TRBV5-4 and TRBJ2-5; D tentatively reads TRBD1 or TRBD2 (5 bases each). CDR1 and CDR2 from the germline V gene are SGHNT and YYREEE (reference sequence). CDR3 length equals 14 residues. Deletions cut 0 bases from V and 1 base from J, with 7 bases between. CDR3 nucleotides: TGTGCCAGCAGCTTGGGGGGGTTCCAAGAGACCCAGTACTTC. Residues: CASSLGGFQETQYF.

This chain connects TRBV20-1 to TRBJ1-4; D gene unclear. Trimming removed 0 bases at V and 6 bases at J, with 8 bases between. This CDR3 is 13 amino acids long. CDR1 is DFQATT, CDR2 SNEGSKA, per germline (reference sequence). CDR3 nucleotides: TGCAGTGCTAGAGATTGGACGGATGAAAAACTGTTTTTT. It translates to CSARDWTDEKLFF.

The chain is built from TRBV4-1 and TRBJ2-7; D unresolved. This CDR3 spans 14 amino acids. V was clipped by 7 bases and J by 6 bases, with 19 bases between them. CDR1 is MGHRA and CDR2 is YSYEKL in the germline V gene. The CDR3 protein is CASIKGGRVGEQYV. DNA for the CDR3: TGCGCCAGCATAAAGGGTGGCCGGGTTGGCGAGCAGTACGTC.

This clonotype appeared a few times. V usage is TRBV12-3 or TRBV12-4 and J usage is TRBJ1-5; D gene ambiguous. The V end was cut by 5 bases, the J end by 5 bases, with 7 bases between. This CDR3 comprises 12 residues. The CDR3: CASSPVDQPQHF. CDR3 DNA: TGTGCCAGCAGTCCGGTGGATCAGCCCCAGCATTTT.